One and the same sample provided the 22 T cell receptor beta chains below, sequenced in a study of blood T cell repertoires in COVID-19. The method was immunoSEQ multiplex PCR; TCRdb's version includes in-frame clones alone and lacks a portion of them. This sample has under 200,000 clones, with approximately 85% found just once. The sequenced sample was peripheral blood. The receptor set was obtained from an elderly woman with acute or convalescent COVID-19.

The rearrangement uses TRBV7-9 and TRBJ1-2; 7 nucleotides align to TRBD1. This CDR3 has 15 amino acids. The trim removed 2 bases at V and 2 bases at J, leaving 5 bases unmatched. The V gene's germline CDR1 is SEHNR and CDR2 FQNEAQ (reference sequence). CDR3 protein: CASSLQGGKNYGYTF. In DNA form, the CDR3 reads TGTGCCAGCAGCTTACAGGGGGGAAAGAACTATGGCTACACCTTC. The full variable domain, with the rest looked up from reference TRBV7-9 and TRBJ1-2, is DTGVSQNPRHKITKRGQNVTFRCDPISEHNRLYWYRQTLGQGPEFLTYFQNEAQLEKSRLLSDRFSAERPKGSFSTLEIQRTEQGDSAMYLCASSLQGGKNYGYTFGSGTRLTVV.

This chain joins TRBV2 and TRBJ2-3; TRBD2 matches at 12 bases. There are 14 residues in the CDR3. The germline CDR1 and CDR2 sequences are SNHLY and FYNNEI. With 7 bases clipped from V and 4 bases from J, the junction kept 3 bases outside the gene matches. The CDR3 here is CASMRLAGADTQYF. The CDR3 DNA reads TGTGCCAGCATGAGACTAGCGGGAGCAGATACGCAGTATTTT.

The chain employs TRBV3-1 (or the pseudogene TRBV3-2) and TRBJ1-1, with 7 positions matching TRBD1. The length of the CDR3 is 14 residues. Germline V gene data show CDR1 as LGHDT and CDR2 as YNNKEL (reference sequence). V lost 5 bases, J lost 0 bases, and 3 bases stayed unmatched. In DNA, the CDR3 is TGTGCCAGCAGCACCAGGGGGTTGAACACTGAAGCTTTCTTT. This codes for CASSTRGLNTEAFF.

The chain is built from TRBV11-3 and TRBJ2-1; D perhaps matches TRBD2 (6 bases). Germline V gene data show CDR1 as SGHNT and CDR2 as YENEEA. The CDR3 is 17 residues long. The V and J ends lost 5 bases and 4 bases respectively, with 21 bases between them. CDR3: CASSPGGGPRKYNEQFF. The CDR3 coding sequence is TGTGCCAGCAGCCCGGGCGGAGGGCCAAGAAAGTACAATGAGCAGTTCTTC. Using reference TRBV11-3 and TRBJ2-1 for the parts outside the CDR3, the full variable domain is EAGVVQSPRYKIIEKKQPVAFWCNPISGHNTLYWYLQNLGQGPELLIRYENEEAVDDSQLPKDRFSAERLKGVDSTLKIQPAELGDSAVYLCASSPGGGPRKYNEQFFGPGTRLTVL.

The chain combines TRBV27 with TRBJ1-2; D is possibly TRBD1 (5 bases). Germline CDR1 is MNHEY and CDR2 is SMNVEV (reference sequence). The CDR3 covers 13 residues. V gave up 3 bases and J gave up 11 bases, with 16 bases separating them. The CDR3 nucleotides are TGTGCCAGCAGTTTTACAGGAAATCTCATTTACACCTTC. Protein: CASSFTGNLIYTF.

This clone was counted only a few times. CDR3: CASMEGGGNQPQHF. DNA for the CDR3: TGTGCCAGTATGGAAGGAGGCGGCAATCAGCCCCAGCATTTT. The chain employs TRBV19 and TRBJ1-5; D remains ambiguous. V lost 7 bases and J lost 2, with 12 bases in between. This CDR3 contains 14 residues. Germline CDR1 reads LNHDA; CDR2 reads SQIVND (reference sequence).

The rearrangement uses TRBV5-1 and TRBJ2-4, with 7 bases that match TRBD1. The CDR3 spans 14 residues. The germline V gene has CDR1 SGHRS and CDR2 YFSETQ. Trimming removed 3 bases from V and 2 bases from J; junction bases left unmatched: 2. The CDR3 DNA reads TGCGCCAGCAGCTGGACAGGCTCCAAAAACATTCAGTACTTC. Translating it yields CASSWTGSKNIQYF.

The chain links TRBV5-1 to TRBJ1-2; D remains ambiguous. CDR3 length: 15 residues. Trimming shortened V by 1 base and J by 0 bases, and 10 bases separated the two germline ends. CDR1 and CDR2 from the germline V gene are SGHRS and YFSETQ. The CDR3 coding sequence is TGCGCCAGCAGCTTGTCCGGTCCTGCTAACTATGGCTACACCTTC. Protein: CASSLSGPANYGYTF.

The CDR3 DNA is TGTGCCATCGGCACCGGGACTCCAAGTGGCGAGCAGTACTTC. Amino acids: CAIGTGTPSGEQYF. The chain uses TRBV10-3 and TRBJ2-7; maybe TRBD2 (6 bases). CDR3 length equals 14 residues. V lost 8 bases, J lost 6 bases, and 20 bases lay in between. Germline CDR1 and CDR2: ENHRY and SYGVKD.

The chain joins TRBV3-1 (or the pseudogene TRBV3-2) to TRBJ2-1; tentatively, D is TRBD2 (6 bases). Trimming took off 1 base at V and 7 bases at J, with 14 bases between the two ends. Germline V lookup: CDR1 LGHDT, CDR2 YNNKEL (reference sequence). This CDR3 contains 15 residues. In DNA form, the CDR3 reads TGTGCCAGCAGCCAAGGGGTGGGCCGGGGGAATGAGCAGTTCTTC. It is translated as CASSQGVGRGNEQFF.

In DNA form, the CDR3 reads TGTGCCAGCAGCCCCGACAGGGCCACAGATACGCAGTATTTT. Its protein product is CASSPDRATDTQYF. This chain uses TRBV7-3 with TRBJ2-3; 7 bases map to TRBD1. CDR1 is SGHTA, CDR2 FQGTGA, per germline. V shed 5 bases, J shed 2 bases, and the junction held 4 bases outside the gene matches. This CDR3 region has 14 residues.

This chain connects TRBV6-6 to TRBJ2-7; D is possibly TRBD2 (6 bases). V lost 11 bases and J lost 1, with 15 bases in between. CDR1 is MNHNY, CDR2 SVGAGI, per germline (reference sequence). CDR3 length: 13 amino acids. The DNA for the CDR3 is TGTGCCGCGGGGCAGTTGGCTTCCTACGAGCAGTACTTC. Residues: CAAGQLASYEQYF.

This clone showed up just a few times. The V gene is TRBV2, the J gene TRBJ1-5, with a possible D match to TRBD1 (6 bases). The germline V gene has CDR1 SNHLY and CDR2 FYNNEI. CDR3 length equals 13 residues. V lost 8 bases and J 1 base, leaving 9 bases between the germline ends. The CDR3 loop reads CASQGWSNQPQHF. The DNA for the CDR3 is TGTGCCAGCCAGGGGTGGAGCAATCAGCCCCAGCATTTT.

This clone was observed at least ten times. The chain uses TRBV7-3 and TRBJ1-6; D is unclear. V shed 2 bases and J shed 0 bases, with 5 bases lying between them. Germline assignment: CDR1 SGHTA and CDR2 FQGTGA. The CDR3 consists of 15 residues. CDR3 nucleotide sequence: TGTGCCAGCAGCTTAGAGAGCTCCTATAATTCACCCCTCCACTTT. It encodes CASSLESSYNSPLHF.

DNA for the CDR3: TGTGCCAGCAGCTTGGGCCCGGGACTAGCGGGGGTAGGGACCCAGTACTTC. Its translation: CASSLGPGLAGVGTQYF. The genes are TRBV5-6 and TRBJ2-5; 14 bases match TRBD2. Looked up from germline, CDR1 is SGHDT and CDR2 is YYEEEE. The junction had 8 bases not matched to a gene; V was cut back by 0 bases and J by 7 bases. The CDR3 consists of 17 residues.

The V and J genes are TRBV19 and TRBJ2-1, with 8 bases fitting TRBD1. Per germline, CDR1 LNHDA and CDR2 SQIVND (reference sequence). The ends lost 3 bases at V and 6 bases at J; junction bases unmatched: 7. This CDR3 contains 15 residues. CDR3 residues: CASSISGGAFNEQFF. CDR3 in DNA: TGTGCCAGTAGTATTTCAGGGGGCGCTTTCAATGAGCAGTTCTTC.

The rearrangement uses TRBV6-4 and TRBJ2-1; 10 bases map to TRBD2. This CDR3 has 15 residues. Germline V gene sequence: CDR1 MRHNA, CDR2 SNTAGT. Unmatched junction bases numbered 7, after V lost 4 bases and J lost 7 bases. The CDR3 DNA is TGTGCCAGCAGTGTTAGGCTAGCGGGAGCGAATGAGCAGTTCTTC. Translated, it gives CASSVRLAGANEQFF.

This chain uses TRBV7-2 with TRBJ2-7; 15 positions match TRBD2. J lost 6 bases, V lost 6 bases, and 0 bases had no gene match. Germline CDR1 SGHTA, CDR2 FQGNSA. This CDR3 contains 13 residues. Here the CDR3 reads CASRGLAGGEQYF. In DNA, the CDR3 is TGTGCCAGCAGGGGACTAGCGGGAGGCGAGCAGTACTTC.

This clone was seen only once. The CDR3 reads CASSMAGVGEQYF. Written as DNA, the CDR3 is TGTGCCAGTAGTATGGCGGGAGTGGGCGAGCAGTACTTC. The rearrangement joins TRBV19 to TRBJ2-7; TRBD2 matches at 7 bases. Germline trimming cut 3 bases from V and 6 bases from J; bases unmatched to any gene: 5. The CDR3 is 13 amino acids. Germline CDR1 LNHDA, CDR2 SQIVND (reference sequence).

The chain couples TRBV10-3 to TRBJ2-5, with 11 bases that match TRBD2. The length of the CDR3 is 17 residues. Germline lookup yields CDR1 ENHRY and CDR2 SYGVKD. Losses at the gene ends were 0 bases for V and 1 base for J; bases not matched to a gene: 4. The DNA of the CDR3 is TGTGCCATCAGTGAGTCTGGTAGCGGGGGGGCCCAAGAGACCCAGTACTTC. Translating gives CAISESGSGGAQETQYF.

This chain links TRBV5-1 with TRBJ1-3, with TRBD1 identical over 7 bases. CDR3 length: 15 amino acids. J gave up 7 bases and V 4 bases, and 11 bases lay outside the gene matches. Germline values: CDR1 SGHRS, CDR2 YFSETQ. Written as DNA, the CDR3 is TGCGCCAGCAGCCTAGGACAGGTATCATCGAACACCATATATTTT. Protein product: CASSLGQVSSNTIYF.

The CDR3 loop reads CASSRDSWENTEAFF. The CDR3 DNA sequence: TGTGCCAGTAGTAGGGACAGCTGGGAGAACACTGAAGCTTTCTTT. V is TRBV19 and J is TRBJ1-1; 7 positions match TRBD1. V was clipped by 4 bases and J by 1 base; unmatched bases: 6. CDR1 is LNHDA, CDR2 SQIVND, per germline (reference sequence). The CDR3 is 15 residues long. Full variable domain (outside the CDR3, taken from reference TRBV19 and TRBJ1-1): DGGITQSPKYLFRKEGQNVTLSCEQNLNHDAMYWYRQDPGQGLRLIYYSQIVNDFQKGDIAEGYSVSREKKESFPLTVTSAQKNPTAFYLCASSRDSWENTEAFFGQGTRLTVV.